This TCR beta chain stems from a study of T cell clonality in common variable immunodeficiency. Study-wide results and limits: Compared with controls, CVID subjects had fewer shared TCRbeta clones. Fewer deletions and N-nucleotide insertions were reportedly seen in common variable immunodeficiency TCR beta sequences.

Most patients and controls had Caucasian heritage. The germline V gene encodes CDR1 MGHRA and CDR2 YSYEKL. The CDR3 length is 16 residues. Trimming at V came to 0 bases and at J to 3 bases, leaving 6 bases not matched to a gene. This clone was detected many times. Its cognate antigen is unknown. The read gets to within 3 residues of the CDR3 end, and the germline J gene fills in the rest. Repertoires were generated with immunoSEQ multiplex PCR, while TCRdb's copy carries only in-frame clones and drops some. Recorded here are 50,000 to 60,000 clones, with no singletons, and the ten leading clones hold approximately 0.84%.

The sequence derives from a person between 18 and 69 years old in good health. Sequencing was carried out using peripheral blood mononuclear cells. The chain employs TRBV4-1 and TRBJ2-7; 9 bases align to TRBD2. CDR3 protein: CASSQDRREGYYEQYF. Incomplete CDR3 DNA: TGCGCCAGCAGCCAAGATAGGCGGGAGGGATACTACGAG.